A selection of T cell receptor beta chains follows, all from one sample in a study of control samples from healthy donors and cancer patients. The data were produced by immunoSEQ multiplex PCR, yet TCRdb's version contains in-frame clones alone and is incomplete. The profile covers roughly 100,000 clones, with roughly 92% appearing a single time and about 3% taken by the ten largest. Specimen: blood. The receptors were gathered from a human donor in good health. The donor label of this sample is uncertain. The CDR3 runs from the conserved cysteine through the conserved F or W. The order of the fields is D gene, V gene, J gene, clone size, CDR3 DNA, CDR3 protein. A D gene is named only where the DNA matches it firmly. Only part of the rows carry a size: once, few, many, or a class if the clone is expanded.

TRBD1	TRBV5-1	TRBJ2-1	.	TGCGCCAGCAGCCGACGGGACAGGGGTCTCAATGAGCAGTTCTTC	CASSRRDRGLNEQFF
.	TRBV18	TRBJ1-6	.	TGTGCCAGCTCACCAATAGGGAGTTCACCCCTCCACTTT	CASSPIGSSPLHF
.	TRBV9	TRBJ2-5	.	TGTGCCAGCAGCGTAGCGGCTGCACAAGAGACCCAGTACTTC	CASSVAAAQETQYF
.	TRBV18	TRBJ1-1	once	TGTGCCAGCTCACCGGGGGCCAGGGTGGTAGCTTTCTTT	CASSPGARVVAFF
TRBD1	TRBV24-1	TRBJ2-3	.	TGTGCCACCAGTGATCCAGGGGGAGCCCCGTATACGCAGTATTTT	CATSDPGGAPYTQYF
.	TRBV11-1	TRBJ1-2	.	TGTGCCAGCAGCTCCCGCCCCGGTGCTAACTATGGCTACACCTTC	CASSSRPGANYGYTF
TRBD1	TRBV24-1	TRBJ2-3	.	TGTGCCACCAGTGGTCCGGGACAGGGAACGAGCACAGATACGCAGTATTTT	CATSGPGQGTSTDTQYF
.	TRBV19	TRBJ1-5	.	TGTGCCAGTAGCCAAACCCGGGAACAGCCCCAGCATTTT	CASSQTREQPQHF
TRBD1	TRBV9	TRBJ2-1	.	TGTGCCAGCGGGAGACAGGGGACAAATTCCTACAATGAGCAGTTCTTC	CASGRQGTNSYNEQFF
TRBD1	TRBV5-1	TRBJ1-1	.	TGCGCCAGCAGCGCGGGGACAGGGGGCACGAACACTGAAGCTTTCTTT	CASSAGTGGTNTEAFF
.	TRBV18	TRBJ1-1	once	TGTGCCAGCTCACCACCGGGACGGGCAAACACTGAAGCTTTCTTT	CASSPPGRANTEAFF
TRBD1	TRBV14	TRBJ1-3	.	TGTGCCAGCAGCCCCATTCGGACAGGTTTTGGAAACACCATATATTTT	CASSPIRTGFGNTIYF
.	TRBV29-1	TRBJ1-2	.	TGCAGCGTACCAGGGCAGGGTCAGTATGGCTACACCTTC	CSVPGQGQYGYTF
.	TRBV9	TRBJ1-4	.	TGTGCCAGCACTCCGGGTAGGGTAAATGAAAAACTGTTTTTT	CASTPGRVNEKLFF
.	TRBV7-3	TRBJ1-1	.	TGTGCCAGCAGCTCCGCTCCGGCGGACACTGAAGCTTTCTTT	CASSSAPADTEAFF
.	TRBV11-2	TRBJ2-1	.	TGTGCCAGCACCTCCTCCCAGACAGCTCCTAATGCCTACAATGAGCAGTTCTTC	CASTSSQTAPNAYNEQFF
.	TRBV18	TRBJ2-3	.	TGTGCCAGCTCTCAAGAAATAGCGGATACGCAGTATTTT	CASSQEIADTQYF
.	TRBV24-1	TRBJ1-5	.	TGTGCCACCAGTGTCCCGACTTCGGGGGCAAATCAGCCCCAGCATTTT	CATSVPTSGANQPQHF
TRBD1	TRBV11-1	TRBJ2-6	.	TGTGCCAGCAGCTTAGCTGGGACAGGGGGCGGGGTAGGAGCCAACGTCCTGACTTTC	CASSLAGTGGGVGANVLTF
.	TRBV15	TRBJ1-1	.	TGTGCCACCAGTAGGTCAGCGTCAGGAACTGAAGCTTTCTTT	CATSRSASGTEAFF